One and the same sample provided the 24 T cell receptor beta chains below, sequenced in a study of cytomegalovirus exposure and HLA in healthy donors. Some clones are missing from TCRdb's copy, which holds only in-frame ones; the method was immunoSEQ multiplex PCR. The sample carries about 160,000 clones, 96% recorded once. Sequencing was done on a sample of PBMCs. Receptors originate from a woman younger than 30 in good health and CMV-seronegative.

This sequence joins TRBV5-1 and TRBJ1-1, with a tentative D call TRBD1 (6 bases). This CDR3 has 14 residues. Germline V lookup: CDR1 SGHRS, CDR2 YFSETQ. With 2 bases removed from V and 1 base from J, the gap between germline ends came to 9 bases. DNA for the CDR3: TGCGCCAGCAGCTTTTTGGGACAGAACACTGAAGCTTTCTTT. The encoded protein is CASSFLGQNTEAFF.

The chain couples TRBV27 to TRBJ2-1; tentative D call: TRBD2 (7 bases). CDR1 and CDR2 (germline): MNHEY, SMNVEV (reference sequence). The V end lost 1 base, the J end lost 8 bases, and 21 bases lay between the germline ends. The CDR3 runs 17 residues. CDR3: CASSLLGGAELNHEQFF. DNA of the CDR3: TGTGCCAGCAGTTTATTAGGGGGGGCAGAACTTAACCATGAGCAGTTCTTC.

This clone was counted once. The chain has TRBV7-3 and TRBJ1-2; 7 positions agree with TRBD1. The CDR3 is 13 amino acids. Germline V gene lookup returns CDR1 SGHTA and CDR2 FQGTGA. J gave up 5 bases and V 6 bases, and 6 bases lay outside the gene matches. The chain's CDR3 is CASRHTGVYGYTF. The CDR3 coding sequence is TGTGCCAGCAGACACACAGGGGTTTATGGCTACACCTTC. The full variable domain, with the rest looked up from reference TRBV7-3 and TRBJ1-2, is GAGVSQTPSNKVTEKGKYVELRCDPISGHTALYWYRQSLGQGPEFLIYFQGTGAADDSGLPNDRFFAVRPEGSVSTLKIQRTERGDSAVYLCASRHTGVYGYTFGSGTRLTVV.

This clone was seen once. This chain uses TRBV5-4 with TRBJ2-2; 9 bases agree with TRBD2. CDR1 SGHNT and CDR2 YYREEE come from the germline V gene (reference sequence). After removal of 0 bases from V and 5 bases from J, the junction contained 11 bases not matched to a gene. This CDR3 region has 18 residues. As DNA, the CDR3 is TGTGCCAGCAGCTTGGCGGGTAGCGGGGGCTCGCGGACCGGGGAGCTGTTTTTT. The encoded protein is CASSLAGSGGSRTGELFF.

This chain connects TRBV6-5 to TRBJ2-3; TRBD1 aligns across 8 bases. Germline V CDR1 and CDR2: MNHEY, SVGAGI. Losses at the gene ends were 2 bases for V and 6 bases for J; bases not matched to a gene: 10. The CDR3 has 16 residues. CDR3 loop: CASSYDGQGIHDTQYF. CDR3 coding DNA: TGTGCCAGCAGTTACGACGGACAGGGCATCCACGATACGCAGTATTTT.

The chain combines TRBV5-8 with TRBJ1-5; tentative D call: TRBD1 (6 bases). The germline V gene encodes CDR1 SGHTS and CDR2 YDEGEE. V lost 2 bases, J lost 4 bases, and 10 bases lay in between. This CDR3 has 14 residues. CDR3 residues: CASSFRDTNQPQHF. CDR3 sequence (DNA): TGTGCCAGCAGCTTCCGGGACACAAATCAGCCCCAGCATTTT.

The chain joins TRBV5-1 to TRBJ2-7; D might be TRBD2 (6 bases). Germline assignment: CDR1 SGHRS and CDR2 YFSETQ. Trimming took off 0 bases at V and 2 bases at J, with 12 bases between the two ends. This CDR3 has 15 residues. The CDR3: CASSLGGALPYEQYF. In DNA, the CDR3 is TGCGCCAGCAGCTTGGGCGGGGCGTTGCCCTACGAGCAGTACTTC.

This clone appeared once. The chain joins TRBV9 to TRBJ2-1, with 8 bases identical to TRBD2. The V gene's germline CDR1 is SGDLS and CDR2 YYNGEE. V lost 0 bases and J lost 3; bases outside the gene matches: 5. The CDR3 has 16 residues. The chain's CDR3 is CASSVDAGGFYNEQFF. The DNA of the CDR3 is TGTGCCAGCAGCGTAGACGCGGGGGGTTTCTACAATGAGCAGTTCTTC.

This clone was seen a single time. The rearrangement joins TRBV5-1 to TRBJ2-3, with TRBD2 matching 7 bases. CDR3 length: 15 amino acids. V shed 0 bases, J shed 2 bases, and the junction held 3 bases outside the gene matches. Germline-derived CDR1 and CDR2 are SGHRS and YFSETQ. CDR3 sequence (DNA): TGCGCCAGCAGCTTGGATGGGGGGGACACAGATACGCAGTATTTT. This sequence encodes CASSLDGGDTDTQYF.

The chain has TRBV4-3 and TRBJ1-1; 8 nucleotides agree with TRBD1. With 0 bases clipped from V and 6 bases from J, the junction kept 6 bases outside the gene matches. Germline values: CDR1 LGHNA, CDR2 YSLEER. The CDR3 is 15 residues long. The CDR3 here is CASSQDEQGVAEAFF. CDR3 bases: TGCGCCAGCAGCCAAGACGAACAGGGGGTAGCTGAAGCTTTCTTT.

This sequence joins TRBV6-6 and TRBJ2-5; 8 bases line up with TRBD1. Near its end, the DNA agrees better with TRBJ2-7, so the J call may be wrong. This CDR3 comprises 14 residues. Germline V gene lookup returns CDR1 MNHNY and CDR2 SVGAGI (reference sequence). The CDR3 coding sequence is TGTGCCAGCAGCCAACTGGGACAGGACTACGAGCAGTACTTC. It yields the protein CASSQLGQDYEQYF.

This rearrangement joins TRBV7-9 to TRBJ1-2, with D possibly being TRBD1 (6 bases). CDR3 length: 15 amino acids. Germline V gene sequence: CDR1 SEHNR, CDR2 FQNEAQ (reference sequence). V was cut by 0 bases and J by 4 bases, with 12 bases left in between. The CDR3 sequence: CASSLARDTAYGYTF. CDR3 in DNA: TGTGCCAGCAGCTTAGCCCGGGACACGGCCTATGGCTACACCTTC.

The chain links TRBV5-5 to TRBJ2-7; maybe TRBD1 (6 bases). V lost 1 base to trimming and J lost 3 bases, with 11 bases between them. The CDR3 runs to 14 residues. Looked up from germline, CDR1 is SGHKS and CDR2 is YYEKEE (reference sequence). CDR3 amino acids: CASSLRDNYYEQYF. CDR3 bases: TGTGCCAGCAGCTTGCGGGACAACTACTACGAGCAGTACTTC.

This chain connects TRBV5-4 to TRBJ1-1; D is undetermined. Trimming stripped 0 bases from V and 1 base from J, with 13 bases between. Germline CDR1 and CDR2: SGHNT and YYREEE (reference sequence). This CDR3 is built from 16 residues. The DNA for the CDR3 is TGTGCCAGCAGCTTGGTGGAGAGGGATGGGAACACTGAAGCTTTCTTT. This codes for CASSLVERDGNTEAFF.

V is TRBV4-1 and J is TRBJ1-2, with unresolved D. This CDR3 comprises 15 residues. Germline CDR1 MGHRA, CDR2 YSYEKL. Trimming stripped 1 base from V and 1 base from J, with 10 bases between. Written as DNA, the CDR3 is TGCGCCAGCAGCCAAGGGCACGCCGTTAACTATGGCTACACCTTC. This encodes CASSQGHAVNYGYTF.

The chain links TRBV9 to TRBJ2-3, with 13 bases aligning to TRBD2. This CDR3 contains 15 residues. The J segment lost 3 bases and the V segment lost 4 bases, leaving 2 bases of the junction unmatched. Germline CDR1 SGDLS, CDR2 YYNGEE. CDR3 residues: CASSLGLAGTDTQYF. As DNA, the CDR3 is TGTGCCAGCAGCCTGGGACTAGCGGGGACAGATACGCAGTATTTT.

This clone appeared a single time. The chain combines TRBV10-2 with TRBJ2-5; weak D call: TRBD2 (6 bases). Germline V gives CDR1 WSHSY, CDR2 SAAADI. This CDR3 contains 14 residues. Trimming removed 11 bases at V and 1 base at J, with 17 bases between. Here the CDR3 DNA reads TGCGCCTCCACGGAGGGTTTGGCCCAAGAGACCCAGTACTTC. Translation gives CASTEGLAQETQYF.

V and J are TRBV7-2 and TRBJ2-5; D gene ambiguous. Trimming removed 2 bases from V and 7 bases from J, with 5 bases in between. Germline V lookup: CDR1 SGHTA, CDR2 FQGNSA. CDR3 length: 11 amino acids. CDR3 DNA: TGTGCCAGCAGCTTAATGCGGACCCAGTACTTC. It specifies CASSLMRTQYF.

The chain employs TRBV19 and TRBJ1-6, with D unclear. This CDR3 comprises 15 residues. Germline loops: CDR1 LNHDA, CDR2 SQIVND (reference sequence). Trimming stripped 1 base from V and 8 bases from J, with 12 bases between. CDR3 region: CASSIAGKKDSPLHF. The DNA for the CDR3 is TGTGCCAGTAGTATAGCTGGCAAAAAAGATTCACCCCTCCACTTT. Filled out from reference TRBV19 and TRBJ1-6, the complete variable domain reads DGGITQSPKYLFRKEGQNVTLSCEQNLNHDAMYWYRQDPGQGLRLIYYSQIVNDFQKGDIAEGYSVSREKKESFPLTVTSAQKNPTAFYLCASSIAGKKDSPLHFGNGTRLTVT.

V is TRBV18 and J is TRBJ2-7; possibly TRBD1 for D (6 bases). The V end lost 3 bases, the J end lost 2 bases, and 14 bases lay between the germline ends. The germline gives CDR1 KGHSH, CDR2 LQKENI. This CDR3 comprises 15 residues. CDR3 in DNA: TGTGCCAGCTCACCTGGTGAAGGGGGTCCCTACGAGCAGTACTTC. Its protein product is CASSPGEGGPYEQYF.

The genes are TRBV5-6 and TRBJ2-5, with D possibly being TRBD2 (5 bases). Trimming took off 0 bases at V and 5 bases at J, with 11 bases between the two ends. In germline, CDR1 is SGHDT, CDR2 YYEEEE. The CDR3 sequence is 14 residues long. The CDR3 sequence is CASSLVVSGETQYF. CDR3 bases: TGTGCCAGCAGCTTGGTGGTCAGCGGTGAGACCCAGTACTTC.

CDR3 residues: CASSLGIAGVNEQFF. In DNA form, the CDR3 reads TGCGCCAGCAGCTTGGGGATAGCGGGGGTGAATGAGCAGTTCTTC. The rearrangement uses TRBV5-1 and TRBJ2-1, with 9 bases that match TRBD2. The germline gives CDR1 SGHRS, CDR2 YFSETQ. The CDR3 covers 15 residues. V lost 0 bases to trimming and J lost 7 bases; unmatched junction nucleotides: 5.

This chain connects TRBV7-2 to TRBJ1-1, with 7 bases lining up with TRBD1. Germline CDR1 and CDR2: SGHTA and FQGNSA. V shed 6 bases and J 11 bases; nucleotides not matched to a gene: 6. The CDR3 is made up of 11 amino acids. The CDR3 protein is CASRTTGPAFF. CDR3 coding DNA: TGTGCCAGCAGGACGACAGGGCCGGCTTTCTTT.

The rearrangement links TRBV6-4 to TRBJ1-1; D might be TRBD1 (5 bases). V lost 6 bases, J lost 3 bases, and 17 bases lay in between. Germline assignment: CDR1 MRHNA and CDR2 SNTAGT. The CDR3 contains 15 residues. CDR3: CASRLDIRGDTEAFF. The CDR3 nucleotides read TGTGCCAGCAGGCTAGACATTAGGGGTGACACTGAAGCTTTCTTT.